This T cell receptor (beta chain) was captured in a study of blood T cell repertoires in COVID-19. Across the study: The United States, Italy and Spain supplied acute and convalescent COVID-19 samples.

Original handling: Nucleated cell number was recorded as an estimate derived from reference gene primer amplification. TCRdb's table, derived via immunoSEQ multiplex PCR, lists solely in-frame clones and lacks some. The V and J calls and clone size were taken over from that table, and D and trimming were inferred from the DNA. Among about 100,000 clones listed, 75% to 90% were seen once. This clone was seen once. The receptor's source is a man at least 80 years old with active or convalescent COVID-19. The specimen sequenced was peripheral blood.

The CDR3 loop reads CATSRGGRTSGIYEQFF. DNA of the CDR3: TGTGCCACCAGCAGAGGCGGTAGGACTAGCGGGATATATGAGCAGTTCTTC. This chain connects TRBV15 to TRBJ2-1; 12 bases agree with TRBD2. The ends lost 1 base at V and 8 bases at J; junction bases unmatched: 9. The length of the CDR3 is 17 residues. Germline loops: CDR1 LNHNV, CDR2 YYDKDF (reference sequence). Based on the CDR3 plus reference TRBV15 and TRBJ2-1, the full variable domain is DAMVIQNPRYQVTQFGKPVTLSCSQTLNHNVMYWYQQKSSQAPKLLFHYYDKDFNNEADTPDNFQSRRPNTSFCFLDIRSPGLGDTAMYLCATSRGGRTSGIYEQFFGPGTRLTVL.